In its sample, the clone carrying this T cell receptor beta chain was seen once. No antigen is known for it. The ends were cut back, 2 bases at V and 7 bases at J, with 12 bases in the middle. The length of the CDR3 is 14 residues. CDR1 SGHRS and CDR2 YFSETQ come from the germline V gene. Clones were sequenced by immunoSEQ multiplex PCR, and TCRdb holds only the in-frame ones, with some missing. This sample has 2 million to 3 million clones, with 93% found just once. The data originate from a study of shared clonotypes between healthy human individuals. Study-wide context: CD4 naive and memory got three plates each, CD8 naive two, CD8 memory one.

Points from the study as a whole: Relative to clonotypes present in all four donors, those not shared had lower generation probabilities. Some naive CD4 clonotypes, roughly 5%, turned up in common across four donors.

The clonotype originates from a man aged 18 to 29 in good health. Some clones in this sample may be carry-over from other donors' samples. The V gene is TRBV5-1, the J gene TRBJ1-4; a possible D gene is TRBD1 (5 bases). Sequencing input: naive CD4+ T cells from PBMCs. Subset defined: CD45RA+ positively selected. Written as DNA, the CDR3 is TGCGCCAGCAGCTTTGGAGGGGCAAGTGAAAAACTGTTTTTT. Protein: CASSFGGASEKLFF.